Presented here are 13 T cell receptor beta chains from one specimen sequenced in a study of PD-1 blockade in classical Hodgkin lymphoma. This sample's time point: cycle 4 day 1 (C4D1), after 6 weeks of nivolumab. All trial patients relapsed after autologous stem cell transplantation. Sequencing used immunoSEQ multiplex PCR; TCRdb keeps in-frame clones, though not all of them. The data hold around 50,000 clones, with roughly 80% observed a single time. The sequencing here drew on peripheral blood mononuclear cells (PBMCs), taken before the fourth cycle of nivolumab. These receptors were taken from a human donor with classical Hodgkin lymphoma.

This clone showed up just once. The chain combines TRBV27 with TRBJ2-5; a possible D gene is TRBD1 (6 bases). Germline V lookup: CDR1 MNHEY, CDR2 SMNVEV (reference sequence). V was shortened by 1 base and J by 4 bases, with 13 bases between the two germline ends. CDR3 size: 15 residues. The CDR3 coding sequence is TGTGCCAGCAGTTTATTAGGGGGTGGGGGAGAGACCCAGTACTTC. Translating it yields CASSLLGGGGETQYF.

A word on this clone: The identical CDR3 is also encoded by other nucleotide sequences in the sample. This chain uses TRBV6-1 with TRBJ2-7; 7 nucleotides line up with TRBD2. The CDR3 runs to 16 residues. Trimming at V came to 4 bases and at J to 4 bases, leaving 13 bases not matched to a gene. The germline CDR1 and CDR2 sequences are MNHNS and SASEGT. CDR3 nucleotides: TGTGCCAGCAGTGGCCCTTTCGGGAGGAGTGTTTACGAGCAGTACTTC. Protein product: CASSGPFGRSVYEQYF.

The table lists this clone with a count of one. The chain has TRBV7-3 and TRBJ2-2; 7 positions match TRBD2. The CDR3 extends over 14 amino acids. Germline assignment: CDR1 SGHTA and CDR2 FQGTGA. The V and J ends lost 5 bases and 6 bases, in that order; junction bases with no gene match: 6. CDR3 loop: CASSDRLAPGELFF. DNA for the CDR3: TGTGCCAGCAGCGACCGACTAGCCCCCGGGGAGCTGTTTTTT.

The chain has TRBV6-5 and TRBJ2-7; no reliable D call. The V gene's germline CDR1 is MNHEY and CDR2 SVGAGI. Trimming removed 5 bases at V and 7 bases at J, with 6 bases between. The CDR3 length is 10 residues. As DNA, the CDR3 is TGTGCCAGCAGTGACCGGGAGCAGTACTTC. It codes for CASSDREQYF.

This sequence joins TRBV10-3 and TRBJ2-2; tentatively, D is TRBD1 (5 bases). The V end was cut by 2 bases, the J end by 6 bases, with 7 bases between. CDR3 length equals 13 residues. Germline assignment: CDR1 ENHRY and CDR2 SYGVKD. The CDR3 region is CAISEETAGELFF. CDR3 in DNA: TGTGCCATCAGTGAGGAGACAGCCGGGGAGCTGTTTTTT.

The chain recombines TRBV5-6 with TRBJ2-5; 9 bases agree with TRBD1. The germline V gene has CDR1 SGHDT and CDR2 YYEEEE. The length of the CDR3 is 14 residues. The V and J ends lost 4 bases and 4 bases, in that order; junction bases with no gene match: 5. The DNA of the CDR3 is TGTGCCAGCAGCCCTCTGACAGGGGGAGAGACCCAGTACTTC. It translates to CASSPLTGGETQYF.

This clone was found once. V usage is TRBV4-2 and J usage is TRBJ2-5; possible D gene TRBD2, 7 bases. The CDR3 length is 15 residues. Germline lookup yields CDR1 LGHNA and CDR2 YNFKEQ. V lost 6 bases and J lost 7, with 21 bases in between. The CDR3 DNA reads TGTGCCAGCAGACCCACCGGGACTACAGGGTGGACCCAGTACTTC. Translated: CASRPTGTTGWTQYF.

Only one count was recorded for this clone. V gene TRBV19 combines with J gene TRBJ1-1; D may be TRBD1 (5 bases). The CDR3 loop spans 18 amino acids. Germline V gene sequence: CDR1 LNHDA, CDR2 SQIVND (reference sequence). Trimming stripped 0 bases from V and 2 bases from J, with 19 bases between. DNA for the CDR3: TGTGCCAGTAGTATAGATTTCGGCTATGTGGGGGACAACACTGAAGCTTTCTTT. Residues: CASSIDFGYVGDNTEAFF.

This clone was recorded once. The J gene is TRBJ1-2, the V gene TRBV7-2; TRBD1 matches at 7 bases. This CDR3 is built from 15 residues. The germline CDR1 and CDR2 sequences are SGHTA and FQGNSA. Trimming at V came to 4 bases and at J to 4 bases, leaving 9 bases not matched to a gene. This CDR3 is CASSSYKGQIYGYTF. CDR3 DNA: TGTGCCAGCAGCTCATATAAGGGACAGATCTATGGCTACACCTTC.

This chain uses TRBV9 with TRBJ2-7, with a tentative D call TRBD2 (5 bases). Trimming pared 0 bases from V and 4 bases from J, leaving 11 bases between. The germline V gene encodes CDR1 SGDLS and CDR2 YYNGEE. CDR3 size: 14 residues. Here the CDR3 reads CASSVGNGVYEQYF. The CDR3 coding sequence is TGTGCCAGCAGCGTAGGAAACGGGGTGTACGAGCAGTACTTC.

This chain connects TRBV7-9 to TRBJ1-1; the D is unclear. The germline V gene has CDR1 SEHNR and CDR2 FQNEAQ (reference sequence). The CDR3 consists of 13 residues. The V and J ends lost 1 base and 11 bases respectively, with 14 bases between them. CDR3 protein: CASSLEALGEAFF. The CDR3 region has the DNA TGTGCCAGCAGCTTAGAGGCTTTAGGAGAGGCTTTCTTT.

This chain joins TRBV29-1 and TRBJ2-1; the match to TRBD2 covers 9 bases. The V segment lost 8 bases and the J segment 10 bases; nucleotides outside the gene matches: 12. This CDR3 is 13 amino acids long. CDR1 SQVTM and CDR2 ANQGSEA come from the germline V gene. DNA of the CDR3: TGCAGCATCACCGGGACTAGCTTCTGGGAGCAGTTCTTC. This translates into CSITGTSFWEQFF.

The chain combines TRBV5-1 with TRBJ2-1; D might be TRBD2 (6 bases). The CDR3 runs to 15 residues. V was cut by 5 bases and J by 0 bases, with 12 bases left in between. Germline V gives CDR1 SGHRS, CDR2 YFSETQ. The CDR3 region has the DNA TGCGCCAGCAGACCTACTAGCAGCTCCTACAATGAGCAGTTCTTC. Residues: CASRPTSSSYNEQFF.